This passage covers 9 T cell receptor beta chains from one sample sequenced in a study of early T cells in non-severe SARS-CoV-2 infection. TCRdb processed the 5' RACE reads anew with MiXCR; each CDR3 protein has one entry. The sample has some 71,000 distinct CDR3 sequences; more than 9.5% are singletons. Sequencing used whole blood, obtained at baseline. The receptors shown here come from an adult who was a healthcare worker with PCR-confirmed SARS-CoV-2 infection or an uninfected control (not recorded which).

At least ten counts were recorded for this clonotype. The chain recombines TRBV29-1 with TRBJ1-5, with D hard to call. CDR3 length: 11 amino acids. The germline V and J ends were trimmed by 4 bases and 5 bases, with 6 bases remaining between them. Germline values: CDR1 SQVTM, CDR2 ANQGSEA. The CDR3 nucleotides read TGCAGCGTTGGGGCGGATCAGCCCCAGCATTTT. Amino acid sequence: CSVGADQPQHF.

This clonotype was observed many times. The chain recombines TRBV29-1 with TRBJ2-5, with a weak D call TRBD1 (5 bases). The CDR3 extends over 13 amino acids. V shed 4 bases and J shed 0 bases, with 9 bases lying between them. Per the germline V gene, CDR1 is SQVTM and CDR2 is ANQGSEA. Here the CDR3 reads CSVVGRYQETQYF. For the CDR3, the DNA is TGCAGCGTTGTGGGGCGGTACCAAGAGACCCAGTACTTC.

A few counts support this clonotype. This sequence joins TRBV5-1 and TRBJ1-1; D call uncertain. Germline CDR1 reads SGHRS; CDR2 reads YFSETQ. V was trimmed by 0 bases and J by 3 bases, leaving 12 bases between them. This CDR3 contains 15 residues. The CDR3 spells CASSLGSEVDTEAFF. As DNA, the CDR3 is TGCGCCAGCAGCTTGGGGTCAGAGGTCGACACTGAAGCTTTCTTT.

The V and J genes are TRBV7-9 and TRBJ2-1, with D perhaps matching TRBD1 or TRBD2 (5 bases each). CDR1 and CDR2 (germline): SEHNR, FQNEAQ (reference sequence). This CDR3 contains 15 residues. The V gene lost 5 bases and the J gene lost 5 bases, with 16 bases spanning the gap. CDR3 loop: CASSPRDLIHNEQFF. The DNA for the CDR3 is TGTGCCAGCAGCCCCCGGGACCTGATCCACAATGAGCAGTTCTTC.

This clonotype has more than one count but fewer than ten. The chain employs TRBV7-2 and TRBJ1-2; D uncertain. The length of the CDR3 is 14 residues. Germline CDR1 reads SGHTA; CDR2 reads FQGNSA. V dropped 5 bases and J dropped 1 base, with 11 bases sitting between them. CDR3 sequence: CASSPPSLNYGYTF. CDR3 sequence (DNA): TGTGCCAGCAGCCCCCCGAGTCTTAACTATGGCTACACCTTC.

This clonotype was counted ten times or more. One junction end does not reproduce the germline sequence, and a read error may be involved. V gene TRBV5-1 combines with J gene TRBJ2-1; 9 nucleotides match TRBD1. Germline values: CDR1 SGHRS, CDR2 YFSETQ. The CDR3 extends over 15 amino acids. The CDR3 sequence: CASSQGQGGYDEQFF. The DNA for the CDR3 is TGCGCCAGCAGCCAGGGACAGGGAGGCTACGATGAGCAGTTCTTC. Together with reference TRBV5-1 and TRBJ2-1, the CDR3 gives the full variable domain: KAGVTQTPRYLIKTRGQQVTLSCSPISGHRSVSWYQQTPGQGLQFLFEYFSETQRNKGNFPGRFSGRQFSNSRSEMNVSTLELGDSALYLCASSQGQGGYDEQFFGPGTRLTVL.

There are many counts of this clonotype. The chain has TRBV7-3 and TRBJ1-2, with unresolved D. The CDR3 runs 13 residues. Germline CDR1 reads SGHTA; CDR2 reads FQGTGA. Trimming removed 3 bases at V and 1 base at J, with 6 bases between. Written as DNA, the CDR3 is TGTGCCAGCAGCTTCGGGAATAACTATGGCTACACCTTC. It translates to CASSFGNNYGYTF. The full variable domain, with the rest looked up from reference TRBV7-3 and TRBJ1-2, is GAGVSQTPSNKVTEKGKYVELRCDPISGHTALYWYRQSLGQGPEFLIYFQGTGAADDSGLPNDRFFAVRPEGSVSTLKIQRTERGDSAVYLCASSFGNNYGYTFGSGTRLTVV.

This clonotype was detected a few times. The genes are TRBV3-1 and TRBJ1-1; 8 bases map to TRBD1. J lost 2 bases, V lost 4 bases, and 6 bases had no gene match. Germline-derived CDR1 and CDR2 are LGHDT and YNNKEL (reference sequence). The CDR3 extends over 15 amino acids. The CDR3 spells CASSPRDRGNTEAFF. The CDR3 nucleotides read TGTGCCAGCAGCCCTCGTGACAGGGGAAACACTGAAGCTTTCTTT.

This clonotype was seen a handful of times. Here the CDR3 reads CASGSPGVLIIYEQYF. CDR3 sequence (DNA): TGTGCTAGTGGTTCCCCGGGGGTTCTAATTATCTACGAGCAGTACTTC. This rearrangement joins TRBV12-5 to TRBJ2-7; tentatively, D is TRBD2 (6 bases). V lost 4 bases, J lost 3 bases, and 19 bases lay in between. Germline CDR1 reads LGHNT; CDR2 reads FRNRAP. This CDR3 comprises 16 residues.